The rows below give T cell receptor beta chains drawn from one sample of a study of T-cell reconstitution after alpha-beta-depleted transplantation in children. TCRdb analysed the PCR reads with MiXCR anew, one entry per CDR3 protein. The table has a few hundred thousand distinct CDR3 sequences, 10% to 15% seen once. The specimen comprised PBMCs, sampled from the stem cell graft. These receptors originate from a human donor who donated a stem cell graft to a child with Fanconi anemia. Both conserved end residues are part of each CDR3. Fields, in order: CDR3 DNA, CDR3 protein, V gene, J gene, clone size, D gene. D genes are given only for firm matches. Only part of the rows carry a size: once, few, many, or a class if the clone is expanded.

cdr3_nt: TGTGCTAGTGGAGCGCTCAATGAGCAGTTCTTC
cdr3_aa: CASGALNEQFF
v_call: TRBV12-5
j_call: TRBJ2-1
clone_size: few
d_call: .

cdr3_nt: TGCGCCAGCAGCTTATCGGGGAAATTCAATGAAAAACTGTTTTTT
cdr3_aa: CASSLSGKFNEKLFF
v_call: TRBV5-1
j_call: TRBJ1-4
clone_size: many
d_call: .

cdr3_nt: TGCGCCAGCAGCCATGAAGGACAGAAATCACCCCTCCACTTT
cdr3_aa: CASSHEGQKSPLHF
v_call: TRBV5-1
j_call: TRBJ1-6
clone_size: .
d_call: .

cdr3_nt: TGTGCCAGCAGTTACACCCCCAAAGAGACCCAGTACTTC
cdr3_aa: CASSYTPKETQYF
v_call: TRBV6-6
j_call: TRBJ2-5
clone_size: few
d_call: .

cdr3_nt: TGCGCCAGCAGCTTGGAATCTGGAGGTAGTTCACCCCTCCACTTT
cdr3_aa: CASSLESGGSSPLHF
v_call: TRBV5-1
j_call: TRBJ1-6
clone_size: .
d_call: .

cdr3_nt: TGTGCCAGCAGCTTAGGGCAAAGTCAGCCCCAGCATTTT
cdr3_aa: CASSLGQSQPQHF
v_call: TRBV7-2
j_call: TRBJ1-5
clone_size: many
d_call: .

cdr3_nt: TGCAGTGCTAGAGAAACGTCCGACAGGGGAGGAGGTGGCTACACCTTC
cdr3_aa: CSARETSDRGGGGYTF
v_call: TRBV20-1
j_call: TRBJ1-2
clone_size: many
d_call: TRBD1

cdr3_nt: TGTGCCACCCAGGGGGTAACCGGGGAGCTGTTTTTT
cdr3_aa: CATQGVTGELFF
v_call: TRBV24-1
j_call: TRBJ2-2
clone_size: .
d_call: TRBD1

cdr3_nt: TGTGCCAGCAGTTTACAGGGCGGAGGAAACACCATATATTTT
cdr3_aa: CASSLQGGGNTIYF
v_call: TRBV12-3/TRBV12-4
j_call: TRBJ1-3
clone_size: many
d_call: .

cdr3_nt: TGCGCCAGCAGTGAGTCTGGCAGGTACAGCACAGATACGCAGTATTTT
cdr3_aa: CASSESGRYSTDTQYF
v_call: TRBV10-1
j_call: TRBJ2-3
clone_size: few
d_call: .

cdr3_nt: TGCAGTATGCAGCGGGGCAATCAGCCCCAGCATTTT
cdr3_aa: CSMQRGNQPQHF
v_call: TRBV20-1
j_call: TRBJ1-5
clone_size: .
d_call: .

cdr3_nt: TGTGCCAGCAGCTCGCAGGGGAGGAACACCGGGGAGCTGTTTTTT
cdr3_aa: CASSSQGRNTGELFF
v_call: TRBV7-9
j_call: TRBJ2-2
clone_size: many
d_call: .

cdr3_nt: TGTGCCAGCAGATTGACTAGCGGGGTCAACAATGAGCAGTTCTTC
cdr3_aa: CASRLTSGVNNEQFF
v_call: TRBV11-2
j_call: TRBJ2-1
clone_size: many
d_call: TRBD2

cdr3_nt: TGTGCCAGCAGTTTATCCTACACCAATGAGCAGTTCTTC
cdr3_aa: CASSLSYTNEQFF
v_call: TRBV27
j_call: TRBJ2-1
clone_size: few
d_call: .

cdr3_nt: TGCAGTGCTAGAGATTCGGGGAGCTATAACACTGAAGCTTTCTTT
cdr3_aa: CSARDSGSYNTEAFF
v_call: TRBV20-1
j_call: TRBJ1-1
clone_size: .
d_call: .

cdr3_nt: TGTGCCAGCAGCGTAGGAGGGGCCAATGAGCAGTTCTTC
cdr3_aa: CASSVGGANEQFF
v_call: TRBV9
j_call: TRBJ2-1
clone_size: few
d_call: .

cdr3_nt: TGCGCCAGCACCGGGACAGGAATAAGCACAGATACGCAGTATTTT
cdr3_aa: CASTGTGISTDTQYF
v_call: TRBV5-1
j_call: TRBJ2-3
clone_size: .
d_call: TRBD1

cdr3_nt: TGTGCCAGCAGCCTCAGACATCCAGCTAACTATGGCTACACCTTC
cdr3_aa: CASSLRHPANYGYTF
v_call: TRBV6-2/TRBV6-3
j_call: TRBJ1-2
clone_size: few
d_call: .

cdr3_nt: TGCGCCAGCAGCCAAGAGGGACGGGGGCCAGATACGCAGTATTTT
cdr3_aa: CASSQEGRGPDTQYF
v_call: TRBV4-3
j_call: TRBJ2-3
clone_size: few
d_call: .

cdr3_nt: TGTGCCAGCAGCACCGGGACTAGCGGGGGGGCCTCAGCAGATACGCAGTATTTT
cdr3_aa: CASSTGTSGGASADTQYF
v_call: TRBV12-3/TRBV12-4
j_call: TRBJ2-3
clone_size: .
d_call: TRBD2

cdr3_nt: TGTGCCATCAGTGAGTTTGAGGGGACAGGGTCCTACGAGCAGTACTTC
cdr3_aa: CAISEFEGTGSYEQYF
v_call: TRBV10-3
j_call: TRBJ2-7
clone_size: many
d_call: TRBD1

cdr3_nt: TGTGCCAGCAGCTTCGGTTCGGCCCAGCATTTT
cdr3_aa: CASSFGSAQHF
v_call: TRBV12-3/TRBV12-4
j_call: TRBJ1-5
clone_size: .
d_call: .

cdr3_nt: TGCGCCAGCAGCCCAAAAGAAGGGGGCCATAGCACAGATACGCAGTATTTT
cdr3_aa: CASSPKEGGHSTDTQYF
v_call: TRBV4-3
j_call: TRBJ2-3
clone_size: .
d_call: TRBD1

cdr3_nt: TGTGCCAGCAGCGCAAGCGGGACCCTCAACGGAGAGCAGTTCTTC
cdr3_aa: CASSASGTLNGEQFF
v_call: TRBV9
j_call: TRBJ2-1
clone_size: few
d_call: TRBD2

cdr3_nt: TGCGCCAGCAGCCAAGAAATTGAACTGACAGCTAACTATGGCTACACCTTC
cdr3_aa: CASSQEIELTANYGYTF
v_call: TRBV4-3
j_call: TRBJ1-2
clone_size: few
d_call: .

cdr3_nt: TGTGCCAGCAGTTTAGGCGGACCCTACACCGGGGAGCTGTTTTTT
cdr3_aa: CASSLGGPYTGELFF
v_call: TRBV28
j_call: TRBJ2-2
clone_size: few
d_call: .

cdr3_nt: TGCAGTGCCCCGGGGGGCCCTGGCGGGGAGCAGTACTTC
cdr3_aa: CSAPGGPGGEQYF
v_call: TRBV20-1
j_call: TRBJ2-7
clone_size: .
d_call: .

cdr3_nt: TGTGCCAGCAGCTTAGAAGTGACCTATAATTCACCCCTCCACTTT
cdr3_aa: CASSLEVTYNSPLHF
v_call: TRBV7-8
j_call: TRBJ1-6
clone_size: .
d_call: .